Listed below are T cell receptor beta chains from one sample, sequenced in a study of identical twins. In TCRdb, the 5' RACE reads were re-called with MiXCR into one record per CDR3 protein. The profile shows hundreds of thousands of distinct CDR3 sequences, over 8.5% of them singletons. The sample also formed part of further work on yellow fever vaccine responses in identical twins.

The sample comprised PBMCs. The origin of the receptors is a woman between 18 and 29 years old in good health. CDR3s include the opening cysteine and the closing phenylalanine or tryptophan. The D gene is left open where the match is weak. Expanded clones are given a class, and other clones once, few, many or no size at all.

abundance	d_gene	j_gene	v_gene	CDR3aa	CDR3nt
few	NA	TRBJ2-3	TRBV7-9	CASRPPFGTSTDTQYF	TGTGCCAGCAGGCCTCCTTTTGGAACAAGCACAGATACGCAGTATTTT
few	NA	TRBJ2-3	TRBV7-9	CASSLNPATLSDTQYF	TGTGCCAGCAGCTTAAATCCAGCGACTCTTTCAGATACGCAGTATTTT
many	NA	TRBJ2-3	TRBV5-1	CASSRRTSGSTDTQYF	TGTGCCAGCAGCAGGAGGACTTCAGGTAGCACAGATACGCAGTATTTT
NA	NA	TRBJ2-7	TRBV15	CATGRDYEQYF	TGTGCCACCGGCAGGGACTACGAGCAGTACTTC
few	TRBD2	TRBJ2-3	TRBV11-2	CASSLEPGGPDTQYF	TGTGCCAGCAGCTTAGAGCCGGGAGGGCCAGATACGCAGTATTTT
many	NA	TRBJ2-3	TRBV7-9	CASSPQTGSADTQYF	TGTGCCAGCAGCCCCCAAACAGGGAGCGCAGATACGCAGTATTTT
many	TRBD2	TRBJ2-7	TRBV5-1	CASSLNPNGRLAGVSYEQYF	TGCGCCAGCAGCCTGAACCCAAATGGGAGACTAGCGGGAGTCTCCTACGAGCAGTACTTC
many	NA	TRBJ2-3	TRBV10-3	CAIRYTDTQYF	TGTGCCATCAGGTACACAGATACGCAGTATTTT
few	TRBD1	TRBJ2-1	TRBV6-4	CASSPTGAGWHNEQFF	TGTGCCAGCAGCCCGACAGGGGCAGGATGGCACAATGAGCAGTTCTTC
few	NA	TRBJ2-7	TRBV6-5	CASSSQVKGEQYF	TGTGCCAGCAGTTCACAGGTAAAAGGCGAGCAGTACTTC
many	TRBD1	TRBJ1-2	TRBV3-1	CASSRDRGIDYGYTF	TGTGCCAGCAGCAGGGACAGGGGAATAGATTATGGCTACACCTTC
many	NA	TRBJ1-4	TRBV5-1	CASSLGTDEKLFF	TGCGCCAGCAGCTTGGGGACAGATGAAAAACTGTTTTTT
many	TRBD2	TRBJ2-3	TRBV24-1	CATSDRGLAGGTDTQYF	TGTGCCACCAGTGATCGCGGACTAGCGGGGGGGACAGATACGCAGTATTTT
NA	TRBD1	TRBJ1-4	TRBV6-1	CASSEDRGREKLFF	TGTGCCAGCAGTGAAGACAGGGGGCGGGAAAAACTGTTTTTT
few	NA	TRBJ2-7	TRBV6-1	CASSGRENSYEQYF	TGTGCCAGCAGTGGGCGAGAGAACTCCTACGAGCAGTACTTC
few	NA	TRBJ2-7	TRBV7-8	CASSGRGAAYEQYF	TGTGCCAGCAGCGGTCGGGGAGCTGCCTACGAGCAGTACTTC
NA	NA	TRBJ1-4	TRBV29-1	CSVRLGSPKEKLFF	TGCAGCGTTCGACTGGGGAGTCCAAAAGAAAAACTGTTTTTT
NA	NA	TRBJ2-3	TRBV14	CASSQAVRATDTQYF	TGTGCCAGCAGCCAAGCGGTGCGGGCTACAGATACGCAGTATTTT
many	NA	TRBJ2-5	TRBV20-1	CSARDMSRDEETQYF	TGCAGTGCTAGAGATATGAGCAGGGACGAGGAGACCCAGTACTTC
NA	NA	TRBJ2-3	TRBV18	CASSQTPSTDTQYF	TGTGCCAGCTCCCAGACACCTAGCACAGATACGCAGTATTTT
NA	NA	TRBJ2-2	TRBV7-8	CASSPRIIRGGELFF	TGTGCCAGCAGCCCAAGAATAATCCGAGGCGGGGAGCTGTTTTTT
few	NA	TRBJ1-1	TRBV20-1	CSAHLGTEAFF	TGCAGTGCTCACCTAGGGACTGAAGCTTTCTTT
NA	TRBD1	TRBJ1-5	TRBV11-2	CASSSGTVSNQPQHF	TGTGCCAGCAGCTCAGGGACAGTTAGCAATCAGCCCCAGCATTTT
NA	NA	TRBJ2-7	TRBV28	CASSNPIYEQYF	TGTGCCAGCAGCAACCCCATCTACGAGCAGTACTTC
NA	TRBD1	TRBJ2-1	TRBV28	CASRQQGLDYNEQFF	TGTGCCAGCAGACAACAGGGGTTAGACTACAATGAGCAGTTCTTC
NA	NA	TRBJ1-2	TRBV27	CATWGGLGYGYTF	TGTGCCACCTGGGGGGGGCTAGGCTATGGCTACACCTTC
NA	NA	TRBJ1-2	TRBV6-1	CASTPGGTAGGYTF	TGTGCCAGCACTCCTGGTGGGACGGCGGGCGGCTACACCTTC
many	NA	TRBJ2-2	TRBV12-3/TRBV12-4	CASRPTSAPDTGELFF	TGTGCCAGCAGACCTACTAGTGCCCCTGACACCGGGGAGCTGTTTTTT
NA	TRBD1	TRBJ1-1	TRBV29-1	CSVARQGVTEAFF	TGCAGCGTTGCCAGACAGGGCGTCACTGAAGCTTTCTTT
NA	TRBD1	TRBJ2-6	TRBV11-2	CASSFGGGTGKWTGANVLTF	TGTGCCAGCAGCTTTGGCGGTGGGACAGGGAAGTGGACAGGGGCCAACGTCCTGACTTTC
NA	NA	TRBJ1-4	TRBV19	CASRRDGNEKLFF	TGTGCCAGTAGACGGGACGGGAATGAAAAACTGTTTTTT
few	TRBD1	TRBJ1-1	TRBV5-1	CASSLGDRDRTEAFF	TGCGCCAGCAGCTTGGGGGACAGAGATCGGACTGAAGCTTTCTTT
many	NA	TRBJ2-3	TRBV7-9	CASSPGQTSTDTQYF	TGTGCCAGCAGCCCAGGACAGACGAGCACAGATACGCAGTATTTT
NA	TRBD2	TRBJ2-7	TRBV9	CASSVGTSGTRSYEQYF	TGTGCCAGCAGCGTTGGGACTAGCGGTACCCGCTCCTACGAGCAGTACTTC
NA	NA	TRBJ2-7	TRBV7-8	CASSLRSSPSYEQYF	TGTGCCAGCAGCTTAAGATCAAGTCCCTCGTACGAGCAGTACTTC
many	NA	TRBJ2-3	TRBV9	CASSVAPKTDTQYF	TGTGCCAGCAGCGTAGCTCCCAAGACAGATACGCAGTATTTT
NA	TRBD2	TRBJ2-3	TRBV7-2	CASSSTSGRDTQYF	TGTGCCAGCAGCTCGACTAGCGGGAGGGATACGCAGTATTTT
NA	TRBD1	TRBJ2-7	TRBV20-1	CSARWDRVDTYEQYF	TGCAGTGCTAGATGGGACAGGGTTGATACCTACGAGCAGTACTTC
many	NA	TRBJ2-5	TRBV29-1	CSGGQQQETQYF	TGCAGCGGTGGACAGCAACAAGAGACCCAGTACTTC
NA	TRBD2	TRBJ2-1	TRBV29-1	CSAPTIGGRAGGEQFF	TGCAGCGCCCCTACAATCGGCGGGAGGGCCGGTGGTGAGCAGTTCTTC
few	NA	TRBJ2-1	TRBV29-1	CSVEINNEQFF	TGCAGCGTGGAGATAAACAATGAGCAGTTCTTC
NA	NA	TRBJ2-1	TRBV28	CASSYGRRGSYNEQFF	TGTGCCAGCAGTTATGGCCGTAGGGGATCCTACAATGAGCAGTTCTTC
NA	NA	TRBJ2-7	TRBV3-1	CASSPSPVLGSEQYF	TGTGCCAGCAGCCCATCTCCGGTACTAGGAAGCGAGCAGTACTTC
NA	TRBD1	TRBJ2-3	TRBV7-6	CASSTTGQMAQYF	TGTGCCAGCAGCACGACGGGACAGATGGCGCAGTATTTT
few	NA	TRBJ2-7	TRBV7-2	CASSLAGGINYEQYF	TGTGCCAGCAGCTTAGCGGGGGGCATAAACTACGAGCAGTACTTC
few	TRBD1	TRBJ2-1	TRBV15	CATSRGGQGRDEQFF	TGTGCCACCAGCAGAGGTGGACAGGGTCGGGATGAGCAGTTCTTC
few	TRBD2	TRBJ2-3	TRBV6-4	CASSDGASGRYF	TGTGCCAGCAGTGACGGGGCTAGCGGGAGGTATTTT
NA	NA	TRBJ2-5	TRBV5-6	CASSLWGLSSETQYF	TGTGCCAGCAGCTTGTGGGGTTTGTCGTCGGAGACCCAGTACTTC
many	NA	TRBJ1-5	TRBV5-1	CASSLEGGNQPQHF	TGTGCCAGCAGTCTTGAGGGCGGCAATCAGCCCCAGCATTTT
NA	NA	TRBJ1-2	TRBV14	CASSQGWGNPSYGYTF	TGTGCCAGCAGCCAAGGGTGGGGTAATCCAAGCTATGGCTACACCTTC
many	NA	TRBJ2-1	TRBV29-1	CSVDVATENEQFF	TGCAGCGTTGACGTAGCGACGGAGAATGAGCAGTTCTTC
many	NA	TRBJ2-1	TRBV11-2	CASSQGQGGGNEQFF	TGTGCCAGCAGCCAAGGACAGGGAGGGGGTAATGAGCAGTTCTTC
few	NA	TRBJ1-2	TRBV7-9	CASSPTGTGYGYTF	TGTGCCAGCAGTCCCACCGGGACGGGATATGGCTACACCTTC